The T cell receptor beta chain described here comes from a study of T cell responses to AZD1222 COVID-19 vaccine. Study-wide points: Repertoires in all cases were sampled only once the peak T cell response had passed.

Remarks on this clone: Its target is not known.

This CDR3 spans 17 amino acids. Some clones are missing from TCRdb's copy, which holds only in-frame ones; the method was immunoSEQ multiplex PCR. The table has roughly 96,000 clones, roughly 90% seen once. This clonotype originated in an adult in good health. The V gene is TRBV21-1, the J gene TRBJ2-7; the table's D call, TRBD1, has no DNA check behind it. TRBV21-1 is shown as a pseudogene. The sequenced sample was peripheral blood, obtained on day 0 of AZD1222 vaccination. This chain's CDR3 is CASSKVLPWDRAGEQYF. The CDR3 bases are TGTGCCAGCAGCAAAGTATTGCCTTGGGACAGGGCTGGGGAGCAGTACTTC.